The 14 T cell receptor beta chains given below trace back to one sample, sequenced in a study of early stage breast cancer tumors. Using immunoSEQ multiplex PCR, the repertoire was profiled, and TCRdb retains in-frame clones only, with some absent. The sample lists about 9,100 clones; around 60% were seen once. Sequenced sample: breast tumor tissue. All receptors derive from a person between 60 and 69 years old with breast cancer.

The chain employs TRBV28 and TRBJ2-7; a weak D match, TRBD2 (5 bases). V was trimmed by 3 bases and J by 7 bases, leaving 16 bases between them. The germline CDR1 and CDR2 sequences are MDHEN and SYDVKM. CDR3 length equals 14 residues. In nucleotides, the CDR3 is TGTGCCAGCAGTTTCCTTCGGTCGGGCGGGGAGCAGTACTTC. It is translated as CASSFLRSGGEQYF.

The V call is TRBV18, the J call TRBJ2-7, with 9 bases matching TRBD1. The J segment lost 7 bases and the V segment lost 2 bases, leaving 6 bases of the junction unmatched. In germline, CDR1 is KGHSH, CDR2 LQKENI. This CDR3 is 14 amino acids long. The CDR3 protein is CASSPSGQGREQYF. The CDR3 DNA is TGTGCCAGCTCACCATCCGGACAGGGGCGGGAGCAGTACTTC. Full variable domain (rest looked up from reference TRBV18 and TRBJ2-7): NAGVMQNPRHLVRRRGQEARLRCSPMKGHSHVYWYRQLPEEGLKFMVYLQKENIIDESGMPKERFSAEFPKEGPSILRIQQVVRGDSAAYFCASSPSGQGREQYFGPGTRLTVT.

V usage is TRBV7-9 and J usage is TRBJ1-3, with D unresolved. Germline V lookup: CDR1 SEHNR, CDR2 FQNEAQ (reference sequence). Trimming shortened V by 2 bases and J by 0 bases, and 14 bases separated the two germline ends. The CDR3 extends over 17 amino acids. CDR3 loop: CASSLIRSWGSGNTIYF. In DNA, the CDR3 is TGTGCCAGCAGCTTAATTAGATCTTGGGGCTCTGGAAACACCATATATTTT.

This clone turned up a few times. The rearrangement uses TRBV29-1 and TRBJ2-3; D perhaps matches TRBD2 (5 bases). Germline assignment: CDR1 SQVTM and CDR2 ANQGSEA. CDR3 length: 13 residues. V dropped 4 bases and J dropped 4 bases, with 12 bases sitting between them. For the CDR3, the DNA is TGCAGCGTTGCGGTTAGTAGCGCAGATACGCAGTATTTT. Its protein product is CSVAVSSADTQYF.

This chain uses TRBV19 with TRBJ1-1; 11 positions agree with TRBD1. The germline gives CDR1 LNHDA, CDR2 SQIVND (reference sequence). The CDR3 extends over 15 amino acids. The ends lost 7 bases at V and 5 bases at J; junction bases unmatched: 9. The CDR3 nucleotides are TGTGCCAGTATCCCGGGACAGGGGGTACGGACTGAAGCTTTCTTT. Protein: CASIPGQGVRTEAFF.

The CDR3 loop is CASSSLGLAVQETQYF. In DNA form, the CDR3 reads TGTGCCAGCAGCTCCCTCGGACTAGCGGTTCAAGAGACCCAGTACTTC. The gene calls are TRBV11-2 and TRBJ2-5, with 10 bases identical to TRBD2. The V segment lost 4 bases and the J segment 2 bases; nucleotides outside the gene matches: 7. Germline values: CDR1 SGHAT, CDR2 FQNNGV. This CDR3 contains 16 residues.

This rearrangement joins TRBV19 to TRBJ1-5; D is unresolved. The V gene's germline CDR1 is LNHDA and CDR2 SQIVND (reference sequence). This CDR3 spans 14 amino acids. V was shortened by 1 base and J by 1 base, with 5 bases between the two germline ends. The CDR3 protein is CASSIVVSNQPQHF. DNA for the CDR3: TGTGCCAGTAGTATAGTGGTAAGCAATCAGCCCCAGCATTTT.

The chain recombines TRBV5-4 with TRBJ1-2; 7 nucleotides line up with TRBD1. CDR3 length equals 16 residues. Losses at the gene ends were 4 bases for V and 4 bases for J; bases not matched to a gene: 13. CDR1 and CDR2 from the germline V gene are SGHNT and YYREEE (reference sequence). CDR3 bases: TGTGCCAGCAGCCCGGGGGGGACAGAGGACTTCTATGGCTACACCTTC. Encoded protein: CASSPGGTEDFYGYTF.

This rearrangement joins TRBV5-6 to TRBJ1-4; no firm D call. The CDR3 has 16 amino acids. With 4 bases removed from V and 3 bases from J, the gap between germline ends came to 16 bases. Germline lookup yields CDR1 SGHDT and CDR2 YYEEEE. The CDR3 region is CASSALRTKSNEKLFF. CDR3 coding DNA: TGTGCCAGCAGCGCCCTGAGGACTAAGTCTAATGAAAAACTGTTTTTT.

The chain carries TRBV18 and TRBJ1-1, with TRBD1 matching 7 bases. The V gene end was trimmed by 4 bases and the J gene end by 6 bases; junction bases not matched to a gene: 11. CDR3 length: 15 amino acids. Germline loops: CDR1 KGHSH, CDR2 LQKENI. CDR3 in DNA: TGTGCCAGCTCACTAGAACAGGGGAGAAGAGCTGAAGCTTTCTTT. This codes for CASSLEQGRRAEAFF.

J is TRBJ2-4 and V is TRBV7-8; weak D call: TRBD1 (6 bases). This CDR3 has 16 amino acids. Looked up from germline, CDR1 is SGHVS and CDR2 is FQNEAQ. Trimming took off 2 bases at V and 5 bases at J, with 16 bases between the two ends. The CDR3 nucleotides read TGTGCCAGCAGCTTATCCCTAGGGCGGACAGAAAACATTCAGTACTTC. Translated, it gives CASSLSLGRTENIQYF.

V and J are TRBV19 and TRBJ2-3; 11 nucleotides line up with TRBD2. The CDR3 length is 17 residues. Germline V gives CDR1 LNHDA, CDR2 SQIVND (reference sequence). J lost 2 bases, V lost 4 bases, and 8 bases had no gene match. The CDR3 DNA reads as TGTGCCAGTAGTACCGAACGACTAGCGGGAAACACAGATACGCAGTATTTT. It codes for CASSTERLAGNTDTQYF.

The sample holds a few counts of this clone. The chain's CDR3 is CASSPAGFTETQYF. CDR3 DNA: TGCGCCAGCAGCCCGGCCGGGTTTACAGAGACCCAGTACTTC. The rearrangement links TRBV5-1 to TRBJ2-5; D not resolved. Germline lookup yields CDR1 SGHRS and CDR2 YFSETQ. This CDR3 region has 14 residues. V gave up 4 bases and J gave up 4 bases, with 14 bases separating them.

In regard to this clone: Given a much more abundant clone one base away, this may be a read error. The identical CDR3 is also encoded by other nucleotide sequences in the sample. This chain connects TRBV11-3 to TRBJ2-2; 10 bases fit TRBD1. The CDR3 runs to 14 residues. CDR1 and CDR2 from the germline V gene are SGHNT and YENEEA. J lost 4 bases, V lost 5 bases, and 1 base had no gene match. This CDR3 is CASSRDRGTGELFF. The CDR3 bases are TGTGCCAGCAGCAGGGACAGGGGCACCGGGGAGCTGTTTTTT.